This T cell receptor (beta chain) appears in the sequencing data of a study of T cell responses to AZD1222 COVID-19 vaccine. Sequencing used immunoSEQ multiplex PCR; TCRdb keeps in-frame clones, though not all of them. Altogether roughly 100,000 clones are present, roughly nine tenths being singletons, with the ten largest covering 44%. Germline V gene sequence: CDR1 SGHRS, CDR2 YFSETQ. The V end was cut by 3 bases, the J end by 0 bases, with 11 bases between. The CDR3 runs 15 residues. The sequence came from an adult who received the AZD1222 COVID-19 vaccine. The input for sequencing was peripheral blood, taken 28 days after the second AZD1222 dose. This chain uses TRBV5-1 with TRBJ2-3, with D possibly matching TRBD2 (5 bases). CDR3: CASSSSGISTDTQYF. The CDR3 nucleotides are TGCGCCAGCAGCTCCAGCGGAATAAGCACAGATACGCAGTATTTT.